The present entry profiles one TCR beta chain with its context. The CDR3 loop spans 15 amino acids. Germline-derived CDR1 and CDR2 are DFQATT and SNEGSKA (reference sequence). J was trimmed by 6 bases and V by 3 bases; bases with no gene match: 8. The record originates from a study of blood T cell repertoires in COVID-19. Per the authors' pipeline: Amplified reference gene primers provided the basis for estimating nucleated cell counts. Sequencing used immunoSEQ multiplex PCR; TCRdb keeps in-frame clones, though not all of them. V and J calls and clone size are copied from that table; D and trimming were computed from the DNA. Here the sample spans 150,000 to 170,000 clones, under 90% being singletons.

Sequenced sample: PBMCs or T cells enriched from blood (not recorded which). This clonotype was sampled from a man aged 50-60 years who had recovered from COVID-19. The genes are TRBV20-1 and TRBJ1-6; TRBD1 matches 7 bases. CDR3 residues: CSASYRGPANSPLHF. CDR3 in DNA: TGCAGTGCTAGTTACAGGGGTCCCGCTAATTCACCCCTCCACTTT.